The clone carrying this T cell receptor (delta chain) was found a few times. With CATT, TCRdb re-called clones from the RT-PCR reads. The sample has about 11,000 delta-chain clones; about two fifths are singletons. Looked up from germline, CDR1 is TSWWSYY and CDR2 is QGS. V was clipped by 2 bases and J by 7 bases; unmatched bases: 41. The CDR3 extends over 27 amino acids. The record originates from a study of gamma-delta T cells after stem cell transplantation. The TCR comes from a human donor. It is not recorded whose cells these are; they may come from a transplant donor. The V and J genes are TRDV1 and TRDJ1, with TRDD3 identical over 12 bases. The sequencing sample was made of gamma-delta T cells. CDR3 nucleotide sequence: TGTGCTCTTGGGGAATTACTTCCTAAACACGTCAACTCCAATAGAAGTACTGGGGGATACAGTAATGGTAAACTCATCTTT. Amino acid sequence: CALGELLPKHVNSNRSTGGYSNGKLIF.